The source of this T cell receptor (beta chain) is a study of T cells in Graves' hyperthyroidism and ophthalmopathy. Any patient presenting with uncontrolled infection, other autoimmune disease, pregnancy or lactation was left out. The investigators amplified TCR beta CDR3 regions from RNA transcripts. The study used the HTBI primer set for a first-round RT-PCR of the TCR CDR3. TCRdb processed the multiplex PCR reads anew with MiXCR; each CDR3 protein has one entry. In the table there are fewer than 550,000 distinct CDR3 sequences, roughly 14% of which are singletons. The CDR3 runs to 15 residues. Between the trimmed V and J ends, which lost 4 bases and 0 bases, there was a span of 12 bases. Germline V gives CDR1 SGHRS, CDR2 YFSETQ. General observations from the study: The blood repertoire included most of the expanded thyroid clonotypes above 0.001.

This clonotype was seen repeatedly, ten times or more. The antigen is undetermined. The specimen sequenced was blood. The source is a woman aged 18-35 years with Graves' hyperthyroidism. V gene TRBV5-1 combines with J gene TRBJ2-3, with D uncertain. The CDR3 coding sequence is TGCGCCAGCAGCAGTAGAACGGATAGCACAGATACGCAGTATTTT. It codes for CASSSRTDSTDTQYF.